Here is one TCR beta chain with its context. The data were obtained in a study of shared clonotypes between healthy human individuals. Profiling relied on immunoSEQ multiplex PCR, and the TCRdb table lists in-frame clones only, not all of them. Of 800,000 to 1,200,000 clones in the sample, 70% to 80% were seen once. This CDR3 has 15 amino acids. Germline values: CDR1 LGHNT, CDR2 FRNRAP. Trimming shortened V by 3 bases and J by 10 bases, and 18 bases separated the two germline ends. Sequenced: memory CD4+ T cells from PBMCs. Subset given: CD45RA-negative fraction. V is TRBV12-5 and J is TRBJ2-2; D is perhaps TRBD2 (6 bases). The receptor was derived from a man between 18 and 29 years old in good health. Some clones in this sample may be carry-over from other donors' samples. DNA of the CDR3: TGTGCTAGTGGTTTCGCAGGCGCGGGGAGGCCGGAGCTGTTTTTT. Its translation: CASGFAGAGRPELFF.